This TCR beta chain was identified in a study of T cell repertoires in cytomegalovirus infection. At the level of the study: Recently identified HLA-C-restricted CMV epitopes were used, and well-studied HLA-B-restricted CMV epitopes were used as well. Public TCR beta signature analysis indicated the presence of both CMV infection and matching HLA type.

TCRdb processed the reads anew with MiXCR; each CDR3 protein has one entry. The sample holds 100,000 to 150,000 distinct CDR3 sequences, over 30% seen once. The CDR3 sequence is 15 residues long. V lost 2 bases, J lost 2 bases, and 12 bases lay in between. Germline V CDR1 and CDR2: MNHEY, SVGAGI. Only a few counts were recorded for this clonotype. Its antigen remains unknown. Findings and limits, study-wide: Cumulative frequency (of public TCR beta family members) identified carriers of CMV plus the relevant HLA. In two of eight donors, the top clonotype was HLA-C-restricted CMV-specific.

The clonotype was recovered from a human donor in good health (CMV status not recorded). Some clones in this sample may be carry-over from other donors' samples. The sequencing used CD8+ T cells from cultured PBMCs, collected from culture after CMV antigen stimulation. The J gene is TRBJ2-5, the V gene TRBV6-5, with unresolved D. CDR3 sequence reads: CASSYASGAQETQYF. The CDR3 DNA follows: TGTGCCAGCAGTTACGCATCAGGAGCTCAAGAGACCCAGTACTTC.